This T cell receptor (beta chain) appears in the sequencing data of a study of T cell responses to AZD1222 COVID-19 vaccine (dated by TCRdb to about 2021). At the level of the whole study: AZD1222 recipients with second doses at about 4 weeks or about 12 weeks were pooled, because spike-specific TCR depth and breadth did not differ between schedules. A total of just over 230 trial participants underwent TCR sequencing, of whom approximately 200 had received two doses of AZD1222 and about 25 had received two doses of the MenACWY control vaccine. Enrollment into the trials was organized by age into subgroups of 18-55, 56-69 and 70-plus years, and those subgroups contained approximately 150, 30 and 60 TCR-sequenced participants, respectively.

Note on this clone: Its specific antigen is unknown. It has no much larger one-base neighbor in the sample; base qualities were not kept.

Between the V and J ends, shortened by 5 bases and 0 bases respectively, the junction contains 7 bases. For CDR1 and CDR2, the germline V gene lists SGHTA and FQGNSA. The CDR3 starts with the cysteine, ends with the phenylalanine, and has 13 residues. The sequence is cut down to CDR3 DNA, 39 bases in frame from base 1. In light of the paper, this sample's time point label describes: baseline before first vaccination. Vaccinee samples came from UK trials COV001 and COV002, including a single-blind randomized controlled phase 2/3 trial of AZD1222 (ChAdOx1 nCoV-19) in healthy adults. For TCRbeta chain sequencing, PBMC samples were collected from trial participants at day 0 and at day 28 after the second dose. The CDR3 regions of human TCRbeta chains were analyzed by immunosequencing. The authors' analysis ran thus. TCRs in the repertoires were matched against a reference library of SARS-CoV-2-specific TCRs that had been generated with the MIRA antigen-specificity platform. Breadth meant the fraction of unique TCRs that were SARS-CoV-2-associated, whereas depth meant the fraction of total T cells that were SARS-CoV-2-associated. Using the MIRA data, each spike-specific TCR was assigned both to the spike region to which the TCR was reactive and to a CD4 or CD8 class. Log10-transformed breadth and depth values were compared by one-way ANOVA with Sidak's multiple comparisons tests. TCRdb obtained this table from immuneACCESS and retained in-frame rearrangements with V and J assigned. These tables miss some clones; where compared with another copy, unresolved V genes account for less than half of the shortfall, and the remainder is unexplained. V and J calls plus clone size are reproduced from that table; the DNA served to infer D and trimming. In this sample the table shows 100,000 or so clones, about 87% of which occur a single time. The top ten clones comprise around 1.8% of the sample.

Overall study results and their limits: The 56-69-year group was small, and its depth increase did not reach significance, likely because of low power. Because no day 14 peak-response samples were available, repertoires were characterized only after the peak T cell response. CD4 TCRs associated with the vaccine covered the entire spike protein, and the dominant responses were in regions 160-218 and 743-854. Most participants were white British and females outnumbered males, and the authors suggested that clonal diversity may have been underestimated. Epitopes outside the regions mutated in the B.1.351 and B.1.1.7 variants were reportedly recognized by nearly half of the unique spike-specific TCRs. Conclusions about previously exposed vaccinees are limited because only a handful of AZD1222 recipients were SARS-CoV-2 seropositive at baseline. After two AZD1222 doses, spike-specific TCR breadth and depth were significantly higher than at day 0 and than in MenACWY recipients.

The TCR originated in an adult in good health. The sequence is built from TRBV7-2 and TRBJ1-1; the D gene remains uncertain. The sample in question was peripheral blood, obtained on day 0 of AZD1222 vaccination. Read as DNA, the sequence is TGTGCCAGCAGCGGTAGCCTGAACACTGAAGCTTTCTTT. Its product reads: CASSGSLNTEAFF.